A selection of T cell receptor beta chains follows, all from one sample in a study of cytomegalovirus exposure and HLA in healthy donors. The protocol was immunoSEQ multiplex PCR, while the TCRdb copy is restricted to in-frame clones and leaves out a portion. The sample lists some 130,000 clones; around 80% were seen once. Sequencing input: PBMCs. The receptors come from a man under 40 in good health. Each CDR3 is given with its conserved first and last residue. A D gene is named only where the DNA matches it firmly. Expanded clones are given a class, and other clones once, few, many or no size at all.

cdr3_length j_call v_call d_call clone_size cdr3_nt cdr3_aa
14 TRBJ1-6 TRBV4-1 TRBD1 once TGCGCCAGCAGCCAAGTAGGGGGCGGTTCACCCCTCCACTTT CASSQVGGGSPLHF
15 TRBJ2-1 TRBV7-6 TRBD2 - TGTGCCAGCGTCAGACTAGCGGGTAGGGACAATGAGCAGTTCTTC CASVRLAGRDNEQFF
15 TRBJ1-5 TRBV28 - once TGTGCCAGCAACCCCCCACCCGGGGGTCGTCAGCCCCAGCATTTT CASNPPPGGRQPQHF
13 TRBJ1-2 TRBV11-2 - - TGTGCCAGCACCGAAATCAGGGGCTATGGCTACACCTTC CASTEIRGYGYTF
11 TRBJ2-7 TRBV20-1 - - TGCAGTGCTACCCGGGGGTACGAGCAGTACTTC CSATRGYEQYF
16 TRBJ2-1 TRBV29-1 TRBD1 - TGCAGCGTTGAAGATCAGGGGACAGGGTCCTACAATGAGCAGTTCTTC CSVEDQGTGSYNEQFF
11 TRBJ1-1 TRBV19 - - TGTGCCAGTAGTATGGGAGGACGAGCTTTCTTT CASSMGGRAFF
15 TRBJ2-7 TRBV7-9 TRBD1 - TGTTCCAGCAGCTTTCAGGGGGCTCGTTCCTACGAGCAGTACTTC CSSSFQGARSYEQYF
16 TRBJ2-7 TRBV29-1 TRBD1 - TGCAGCGTTGAAGGGATCGGGACAGGGACCTCCTACGAGCAGTACTTC CSVEGIGTGTSYEQYF
17 TRBJ2-2 TRBV4-2 TRBD2 - TGTGCCAGCAGCCAAGGGTTGGTTAGCGGGAGGGCCGGGGAGCTGTTTTTT CASSQGLVSGRAGELFF
12 TRBJ1-1 TRBV30 - - TGTGCCTGGAGTCAGGGAGGCACTGAAGCTTTCTTT CAWSQGGTEAFF
16 TRBJ2-1 TRBV5-4 TRBD2 - TGTGCCAGCAGCTTGGTGCTAGCGGGAGAAGTCAATGAGCAGTTCTTC CASSLVLAGEVNEQFF
16 TRBJ2-1 TRBV7-3 - - TGTGCCAGCAGCTTTGCGAACTCCCGGGGATACAATGAGCAGTTCTTC CASSFANSRGYNEQFF
14 TRBJ1-5 TRBV28 TRBD1 - TGTGCCAGCATCAAACAGGGGGGGAATCAGCCCCAGCATTTT CASIKQGGNQPQHF
17 TRBJ2-1 TRBV11-3 TRBD2 - TGTGCCAGCAGCCCTAGAGCGCCTAGCGGGATCTCTAATGAGCAGTTCTTC CASSPRAPSGISNEQFF
16 TRBJ2-4 TRBV4-1 TRBD2 - TGCGCCAGCAGCCAGAGCTTAGCGGGGGACCGAAACATTCAGTACTTC CASSQSLAGDRNIQYF
13 TRBJ2-3 TRBV7-2 - - TGTGCCAGCAGCTTAGAGGGAGTGGACACGCAGTATTTT CASSLEGVDTQYF
14 TRBJ1-3 TRBV11-3 - - TGTGCCAGCAGCTCGGGGGTCGATGGAAACACCATATATTTT CASSSGVDGNTIYF
16 TRBJ2-7 TRBV6-6 TRBD2 - TGTGCCAGCAGTTACACCGGGACTAGCGGGACCTACGAGCAGTACTTC CASSYTGTSGTYEQYF
15 TRBJ1-1 TRBV11-2 TRBD1 - TGTGCCAGCAGACCACAGGGGGCCAAGAACACTGAAGCTTTCTTT CASRPQGAKNTEAFF
15 TRBJ1-1 TRBV27 - few TGTGCCAGCAGTTTAGACGCCCTACTTCAGGCCGAAGCTTTCTTT CASSLDALLQAEAFF
13 TRBJ1-3 TRBV6-5 - few TGTGCCAGCAGTTACTCTGGCCGAAACACCATATATTTT CASSYSGRNTIYF
15 TRBJ1-5 TRBV5-1 - - TGCGCCAGCAGCCCGACGGCAGGGGGCAATCAGCCCCAGCATTTT CASSPTAGGNQPQHF
13 TRBJ2-5 TRBV7-2 TRBD1 - TGTGCCAGCAGGCGGACAGGGTCGGAGACCCAGTACTTC CASRRTGSETQYF
11 TRBJ2-7 TRBV28 - - TGTGCCAGCAGGTACAGGCGCGAGCAGTACTTC CASRYRREQYF
14 TRBJ2-3 TRBV4-1 - few TGCGCCAGCAGCCAAGTGATTCGTCCCGGGACGCAGTATTTT CASSQVIRPGTQYF
12 TRBJ2-7 TRBV6-1 - - TGTGCCAGCAGGTACGATAGAGACGAGCAGTACTTC CASRYDRDEQYF
18 TRBJ2-7 TRBV18 TRBD2 - TGTGCCAGCTCACCATGGGCCCTAGCGGGAGCGAATTCCTACGAGCAGTACTTC CASSPWALAGANSYEQYF
15 TRBJ2-7 TRBV11-3 - once TGTGCCAGCAGCTTAGGTCCAGCGAACTCCTACGAGCAGTACTTC CASSLGPANSYEQYF
12 TRBJ1-5 TRBV28 TRBD1 once TGTGCCAGCATTCACAGGGGTCAGCCCCAGCATTTT CASIHRGQPQHF
17 TRBJ2-3 TRBV5-4 - few TGTGCCAGCAGCTTGGCTTTCACTAGGACCCACACAGATACGCAGTATTTT CASSLAFTRTHTDTQYF
13 TRBJ2-7 TRBV7-9 TRBD1 - TGTGCCAGCGGCCGGGACAGACTTTACGAGCAGTACTTC CASGRDRLYEQYF
15 TRBJ1-4 TRBV4-3 - - TGCGCCAGCAGCCAGGATCTAGTTACTAATGAAAAACTGTTTTTT CASSQDLVTNEKLFF
15 TRBJ1-1 TRBV9 - once TGTGCCAGCAGCGTAAATTTGGGGGGGAGTACTGAAGCTTTCTTT CASSVNLGGSTEAFF
14 TRBJ2-2 TRBV10-1 - - TGCGCCAGCGCGGCGGGAACGAACACCGGGGAGCTGTTTTTT CASAAGTNTGELFF
15 TRBJ1-1 TRBV11-3 - - TGTGCCAGCAGCGGAGGACAGATAATGAACACTGAAGCTTTCTTT CASSGGQIMNTEAFF
19 TRBJ2-3 TRBV11-3 TRBD2 - TGTGCCAGCAGCCAGGGGGGCGAACTAGCGGGGCTTGGCACAGATACGCAGTATTTT CASSQGGELAGLGTDTQYF
12 TRBJ1-2 TRBV30 - - TGTGCCTGGAGTTTCGGGTCCTTTGGCTACACCTTC CAWSFGSFGYTF
17 TRBJ2-3 TRBV15 TRBD2 - TGTGCCACCAGCAGTGCCCCACGCGGGAGGGACCCAGATACGCAGTATTTT CATSSAPRGRDPDTQYF
14 TRBJ2-7 TRBV28 TRBD2 - TGTGCCAGCAGCCTCCGGGGGGGATCTCACGAGCAGTACTTC CASSLRGGSHEQYF
16 TRBJ2-2 TRBV4-2 - - TGTGCCAGCAGCGGGGGGACAGTCCCGAACACCGGGGAGCTGTTTTTT CASSGGTVPNTGELFF
15 TRBJ2-5 TRBV7-2 - - TGTGCCAGCAGCCCCTGGGACAACTCCCAAGAGACCCAGTACTTC CASSPWDNSQETQYF